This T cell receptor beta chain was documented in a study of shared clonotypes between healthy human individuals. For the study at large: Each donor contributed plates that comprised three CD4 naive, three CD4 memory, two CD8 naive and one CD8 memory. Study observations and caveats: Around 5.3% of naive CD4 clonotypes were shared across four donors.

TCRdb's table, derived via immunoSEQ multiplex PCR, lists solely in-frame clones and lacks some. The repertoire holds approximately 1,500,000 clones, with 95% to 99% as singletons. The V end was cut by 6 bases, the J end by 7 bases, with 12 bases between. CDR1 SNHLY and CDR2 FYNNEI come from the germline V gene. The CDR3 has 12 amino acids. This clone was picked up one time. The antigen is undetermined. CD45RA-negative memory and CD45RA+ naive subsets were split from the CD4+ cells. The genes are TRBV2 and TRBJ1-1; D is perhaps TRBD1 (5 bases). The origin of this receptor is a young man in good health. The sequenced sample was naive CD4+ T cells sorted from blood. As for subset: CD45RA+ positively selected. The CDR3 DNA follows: TGTGCCAGCAGCCTAGGGACCTTTGAAGCTTTCTTT. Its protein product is CASSLGTFEAFF.